The next 9 T cell receptor beta chains were all read from a single sample in a study of cytomegalovirus exposure and HLA in healthy donors. Primers for the PCR totalled 60 Vbeta and 13 Jbeta. Clones were read by immunoSEQ multiplex PCR, and TCRdb kept only the in-frame ones, dropping some. In the table there are about 200,000 clones, about 78% of which are singletons. Specimen: PBMCs. These receptors all stem from a woman aged 25 to 39 in good health and CMV-seronegative.

The chain joins TRBV28 to TRBJ2-7; 7 nucleotides align to TRBD1. This CDR3 has 16 amino acids. V trimming: 2 bases; J trimming: 1 base; junction bases outside the gene matches: 8. Germline-derived CDR1 and CDR2 are MDHEN and SYDVKM. The CDR3 nucleotides are TGTGCCAGCAGTTTAGGGCCTCAGACAGGGTCCTACGAGCAGTACTTC. Translation: CASSLGPQTGSYEQYF.

The chain carries TRBV7-9 and TRBJ2-1; D might be TRBD1 (6 bases). The CDR3 runs 15 residues. From germline, CDR1 is SEHNR and CDR2 FQNEAQ (reference sequence). V lost 3 bases, J lost 12 bases, and 21 bases lay in between. The CDR3 nucleotides read TGTGCCAGCAGCTTTGTCGGGGACAAGTCCGTGCTGCAGTTCTTC. Translation: CASSFVGDKSVLQFF.

V and J are TRBV19 and TRBJ2-1, with 9 nucleotides matching TRBD2. The CDR3 runs to 13 residues. Germline CDR1 and CDR2: LNHDA and SQIVND (reference sequence). The V and J ends lost 11 bases and 10 bases, in that order; junction bases with no gene match: 12. For the CDR3, the DNA is TGTGCCCGTAAAGGGGTAGCGGGGGCCGAGCAGTTCTTC. Its protein product is CARKGVAGAEQFF.

The V call is TRBV11-1, the J call TRBJ2-1; 10 bases are shared with TRBD2. Germline-derived CDR1 and CDR2 are SGHAT and FQDESV (reference sequence). The CDR3 has 16 residues. The trim removed 5 bases at V and 6 bases at J, leaving 10 bases unmatched. The CDR3 loop is CASSTTSGDFLNEQFF. CDR3 bases: TGTGCCAGCAGCACCACTAGCGGGGATTTCCTCAATGAGCAGTTCTTC.

The chain joins TRBV7-9 to TRBJ2-5, with D possibly TRBD2 on 6 matching bases. The end of the DNA aligns better with TRBJ2-7, so the J call may be wrong. The germline V gene encodes CDR1 SEHNR and CDR2 FQNEAQ (reference sequence). This CDR3 has 15 residues. The CDR3 coding sequence is TGTGCCAGCAGCTTAGCGCCGGGACTTCTCAACGAGCAGTACTTC. Its translation is CASSLAPGLLNEQYF.

This chain links TRBV6-5 with TRBJ2-5, with TRBD2 identical over 7 bases. Germline V gene sequence: CDR1 MNHEY, CDR2 SVGAGI. V lost 8 bases and J lost 5; bases outside the gene matches: 11. This CDR3 is 14 amino acids long. CDR3 bases: TGTGCCAGCGGTCGGGGGAGGGTCGGTGAGACCCAGTACTTC. This sequence encodes CASGRGRVGETQYF.

The chain combines TRBV29-1 with TRBJ2-1; 11 bases line up with TRBD2. Germline values: CDR1 SQVTM, CDR2 ANQGSEA. Germline trimming cut 1 base from V and 2 bases from J; bases unmatched to any gene: 7. The length of the CDR3 is 17 residues. CDR3 residues: CSVEAPSGGWTYNEQFF. The CDR3 nucleotides read TGCAGCGTTGAAGCCCCTAGCGGGGGGTGGACCTACAATGAGCAGTTCTTC.

The DNA of the CDR3 is TGCAGCGTTGAAGTCAACAGACTAGCGGGGCACACAGATACGCAGTATTTT. As protein: CSVEVNRLAGHTDTQYF. The J gene is TRBJ2-3, the V gene TRBV29-1; 11 nucleotides align to TRBD2. The germline CDR1 and CDR2 sequences are SQVTM and ANQGSEA. There are 17 residues in the CDR3. After removal of 1 base from V and 2 bases from J, the junction contained 8 bases not matched to a gene.

The gene calls are TRBV10-3 and TRBJ1-2; TRBD1 is a possible D gene (5 bases). The CDR3 totals 13 residues. The germline gives CDR1 ENHRY, CDR2 SYGVKD. Trimming pared 4 bases from V and 13 bases from J, leaving 19 bases between. CDR3 loop: CAISVWVTAGCTF. CDR3 coding DNA: TGTGCCATCAGTGTGTGGGTGACAGCCGGGTGCACCTTC.